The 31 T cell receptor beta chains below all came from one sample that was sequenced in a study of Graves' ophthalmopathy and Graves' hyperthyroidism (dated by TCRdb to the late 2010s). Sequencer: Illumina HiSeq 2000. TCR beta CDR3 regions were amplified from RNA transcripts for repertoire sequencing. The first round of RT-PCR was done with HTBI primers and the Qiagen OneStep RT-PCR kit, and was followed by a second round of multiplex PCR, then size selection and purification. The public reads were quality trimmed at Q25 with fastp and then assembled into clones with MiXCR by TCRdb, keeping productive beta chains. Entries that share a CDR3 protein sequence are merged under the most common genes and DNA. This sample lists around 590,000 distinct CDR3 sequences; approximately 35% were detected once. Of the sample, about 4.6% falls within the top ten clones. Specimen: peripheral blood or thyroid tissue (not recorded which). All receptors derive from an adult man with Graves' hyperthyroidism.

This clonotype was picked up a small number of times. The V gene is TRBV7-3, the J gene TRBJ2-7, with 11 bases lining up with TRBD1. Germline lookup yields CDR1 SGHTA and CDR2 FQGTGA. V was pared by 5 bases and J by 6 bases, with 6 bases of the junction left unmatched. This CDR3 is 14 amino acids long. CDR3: CASSRTGGAGEQYF. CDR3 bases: TGTGCCAGCAGCCGGACAGGGGGCGCGGGCGAGCAGTACTTC. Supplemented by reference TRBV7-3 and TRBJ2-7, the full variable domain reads GAGVSQTPSNKVTEKGKYVELRCDPISGHTALYWYRQSLGQGPEFLIYFQGTGAADDSGLPNDRFFAVRPEGSVSTLKIQRTERGDSAVYLCASSRTGGAGEQYFGPGTRLTVT.

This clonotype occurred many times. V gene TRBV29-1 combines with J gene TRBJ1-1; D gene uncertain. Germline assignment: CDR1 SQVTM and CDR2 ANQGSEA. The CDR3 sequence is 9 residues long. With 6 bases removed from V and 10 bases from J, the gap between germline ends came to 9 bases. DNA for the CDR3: TGCAGCGTAGGACGTGGAGCTTTCTTT. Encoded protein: CSVGRGAFF.

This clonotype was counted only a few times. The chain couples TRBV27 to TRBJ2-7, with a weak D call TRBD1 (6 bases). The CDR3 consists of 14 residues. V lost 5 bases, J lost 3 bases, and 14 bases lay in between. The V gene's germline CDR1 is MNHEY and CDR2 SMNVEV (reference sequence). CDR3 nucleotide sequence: TGTGCCAGCAGTCTGCTGGGACACAACTACGAGCAGTACTTC. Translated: CASSLLGHNYEQYF.

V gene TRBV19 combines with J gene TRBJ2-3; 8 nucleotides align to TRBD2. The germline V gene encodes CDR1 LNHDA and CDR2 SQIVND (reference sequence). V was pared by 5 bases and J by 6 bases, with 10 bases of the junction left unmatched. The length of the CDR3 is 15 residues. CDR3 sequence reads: CASSGPGGPGDTQYF. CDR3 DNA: TGTGCCAGTAGTGGGCCGGGAGGGCCAGGGGATACGCAGTATTTT.

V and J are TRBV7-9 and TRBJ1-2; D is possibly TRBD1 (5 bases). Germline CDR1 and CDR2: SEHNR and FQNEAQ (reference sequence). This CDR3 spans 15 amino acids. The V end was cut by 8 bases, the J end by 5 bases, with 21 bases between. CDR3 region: CASSPVSGGDYGYTF. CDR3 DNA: TGTGCCAGCTCACCGGTCTCTGGGGGGGATTATGGCTACACCTTC.

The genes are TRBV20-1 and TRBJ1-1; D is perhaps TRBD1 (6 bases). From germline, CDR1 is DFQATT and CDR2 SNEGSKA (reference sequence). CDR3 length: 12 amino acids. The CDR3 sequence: CSWNRDDTEAFF. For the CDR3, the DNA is TGCAGCTGGAACAGGGATGACACTGAAGCTTTCTTT.

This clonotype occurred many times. CDR3 bases: TGTGCCAGCAGCCAAGGGCCCCTCAGTGGCTACACCTTC. It translates to CASSQGPLSGYTF. V usage is TRBV14 and J usage is TRBJ1-2; D not certain. V lost 1 base and J 7 bases, leaving 10 bases between the germline ends. CDR3 length equals 13 residues. Germline CDR1 and CDR2: SGHDN and FVKESK.

The CDR3 sequence: CASRNDPGPSSYEQYF. As DNA, the CDR3 is TGTGCCAGCAGAAACGACCCAGGGCCTAGCTCCTACGAGCAGTACTTC. The chain uses TRBV6-6 and TRBJ2-7; TRBD1 is a possible D gene (5 bases). The CDR3 length is 16 residues. Germline V gene data show CDR1 as MNHNY and CDR2 as SVGAGI (reference sequence). Trimming pared 6 bases from V and 0 bases from J, leaving 18 bases between.

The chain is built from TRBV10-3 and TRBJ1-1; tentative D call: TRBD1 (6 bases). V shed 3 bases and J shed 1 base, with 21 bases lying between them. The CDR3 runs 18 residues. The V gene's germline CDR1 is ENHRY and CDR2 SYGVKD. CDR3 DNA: TGTGCCATCAGTGACCCTGGGCGGAGGGGGGCGAAGAACACTGAAGCTTTCTTT. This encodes CAISDPGRRGAKNTEAFF.

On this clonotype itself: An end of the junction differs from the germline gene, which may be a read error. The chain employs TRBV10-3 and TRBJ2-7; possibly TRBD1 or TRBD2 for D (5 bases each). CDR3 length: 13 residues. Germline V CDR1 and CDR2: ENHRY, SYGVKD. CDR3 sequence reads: CASSERGRSEQYF. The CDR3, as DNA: TGTGCCAGCAGTGAGAGGGGCAGGAGCGAGCAGTACTTC.

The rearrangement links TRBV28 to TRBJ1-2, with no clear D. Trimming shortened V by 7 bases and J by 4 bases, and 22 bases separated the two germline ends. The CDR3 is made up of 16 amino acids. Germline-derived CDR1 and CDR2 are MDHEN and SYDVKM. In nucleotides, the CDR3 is TGTGCCAGCATCAGTGGCCGGGAACTAATGGGCTATGGCTACACCTTC. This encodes CASISGRELMGYGYTF.

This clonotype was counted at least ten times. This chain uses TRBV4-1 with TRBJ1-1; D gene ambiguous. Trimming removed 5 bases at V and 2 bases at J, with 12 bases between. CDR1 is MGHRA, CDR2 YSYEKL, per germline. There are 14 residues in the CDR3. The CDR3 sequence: CASSTPGPNTEAFF. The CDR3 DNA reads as TGCGCCAGCAGCACCCCCGGGCCCAACACTGAAGCTTTCTTT.

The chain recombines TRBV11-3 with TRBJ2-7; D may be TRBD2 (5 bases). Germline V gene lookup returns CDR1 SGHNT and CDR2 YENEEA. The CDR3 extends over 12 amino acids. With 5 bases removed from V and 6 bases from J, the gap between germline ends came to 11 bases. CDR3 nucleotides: TGTGCCAGCAGCGTTCGACGGGGCGAGCAGTACTTC. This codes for CASSVRRGEQYF.

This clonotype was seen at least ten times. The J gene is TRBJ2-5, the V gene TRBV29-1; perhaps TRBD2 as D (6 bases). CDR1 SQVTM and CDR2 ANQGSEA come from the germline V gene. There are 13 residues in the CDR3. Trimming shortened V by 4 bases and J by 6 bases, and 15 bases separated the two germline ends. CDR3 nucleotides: TGCAGCGTTGCCCGTCTAGGGAGGCAGACCCAGTACTTC. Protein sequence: CSVARLGRQTQYF.

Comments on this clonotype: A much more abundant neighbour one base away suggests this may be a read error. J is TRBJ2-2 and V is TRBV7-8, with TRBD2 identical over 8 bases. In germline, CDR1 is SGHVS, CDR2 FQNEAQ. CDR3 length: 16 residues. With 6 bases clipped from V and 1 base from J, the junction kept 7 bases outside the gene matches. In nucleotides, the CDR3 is TGTGCCAGCAGTACTATAGCGGGAAGGAACACCGGGGAGCTGTTTTTT. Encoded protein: CASSTIAGRNTGELFF.

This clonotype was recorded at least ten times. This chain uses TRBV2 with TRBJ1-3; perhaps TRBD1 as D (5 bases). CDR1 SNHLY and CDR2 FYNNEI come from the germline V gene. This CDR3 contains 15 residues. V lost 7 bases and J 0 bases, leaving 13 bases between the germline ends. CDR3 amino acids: CASKDTVNSGNTIYF. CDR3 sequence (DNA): TGTGCCAGCAAGGACACGGTGAACTCTGGAAACACCATATATTTT.

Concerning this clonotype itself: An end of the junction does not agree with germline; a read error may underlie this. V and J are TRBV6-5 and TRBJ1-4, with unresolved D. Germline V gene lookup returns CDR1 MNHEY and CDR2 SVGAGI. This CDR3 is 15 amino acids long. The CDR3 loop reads CAGSTQVEVNEKLFF. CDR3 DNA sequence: TGTGCCGGCAGTACCCAGGTGGAAGTTAATGAAAAACTGTTTTTT.

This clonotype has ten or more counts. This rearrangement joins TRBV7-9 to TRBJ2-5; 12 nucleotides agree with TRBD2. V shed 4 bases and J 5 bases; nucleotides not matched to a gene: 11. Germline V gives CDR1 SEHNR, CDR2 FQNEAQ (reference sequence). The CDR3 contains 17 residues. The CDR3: CASSSSSGRAERETQYF. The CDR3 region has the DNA TGTGCCAGCAGCTCGTCTAGCGGGAGGGCCGAGAGGGAGACCCAGTACTTC.

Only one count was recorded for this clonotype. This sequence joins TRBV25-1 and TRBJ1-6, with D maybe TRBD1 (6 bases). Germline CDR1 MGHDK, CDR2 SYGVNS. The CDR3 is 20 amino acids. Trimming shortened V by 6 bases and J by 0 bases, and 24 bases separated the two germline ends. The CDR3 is CASSQVAGRGINSYNSPLHF. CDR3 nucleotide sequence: TGTGCCAGCAGCCAGGTCGCCGGCAGGGGAATAAACTCCTATAATTCACCCCTCCACTTT.

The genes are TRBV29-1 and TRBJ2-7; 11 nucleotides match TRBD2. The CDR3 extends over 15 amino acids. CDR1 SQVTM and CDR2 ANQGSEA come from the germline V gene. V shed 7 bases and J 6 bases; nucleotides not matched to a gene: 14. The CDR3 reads CSAGTSGRGGGEQYF. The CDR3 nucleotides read TGCAGCGCCGGGACTAGCGGCCGAGGGGGGGGCGAGCAGTACTTC.

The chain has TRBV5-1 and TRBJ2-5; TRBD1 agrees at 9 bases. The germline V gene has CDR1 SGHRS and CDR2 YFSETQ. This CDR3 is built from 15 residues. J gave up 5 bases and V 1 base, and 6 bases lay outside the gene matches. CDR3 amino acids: CASSLKQGARETQYF. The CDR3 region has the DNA TGCGCCAGCAGCTTGAAACAGGGGGCACGGGAGACCCAGTACTTC.

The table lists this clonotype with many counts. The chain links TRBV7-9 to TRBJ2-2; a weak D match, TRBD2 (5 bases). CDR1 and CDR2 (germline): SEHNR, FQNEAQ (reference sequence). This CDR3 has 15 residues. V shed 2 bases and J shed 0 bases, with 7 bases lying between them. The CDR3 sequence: CASSLKAANTGELFF. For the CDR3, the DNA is TGTGCCAGCAGCTTAAAAGCGGCGAACACCGGGGAGCTGTTTTTT.

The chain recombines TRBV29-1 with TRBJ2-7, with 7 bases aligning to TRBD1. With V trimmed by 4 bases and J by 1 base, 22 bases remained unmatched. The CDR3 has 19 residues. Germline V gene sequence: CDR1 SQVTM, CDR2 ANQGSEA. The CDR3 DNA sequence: TGCAGCGTTGTTTTGGTGGGAGACAGGGCTACTACGAGTTCCTACGAGCAGTACTTC. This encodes CSVVLVGDRATTSSYEQYF.

In DNA, the CDR3 is TGTGCCAGCAGCTTAAAGGGAGACGGGGAGCTGTTTTTT. Its translation is CASSLKGDGELFF. The V gene is TRBV7-6, the J gene TRBJ2-2; D is possibly TRBD2 (5 bases). V was shortened by 2 bases and J by 7 bases, with 8 bases between the two germline ends. Germline lookup yields CDR1 SGHVS and CDR2 FNYEAQ. The CDR3 has 13 residues.

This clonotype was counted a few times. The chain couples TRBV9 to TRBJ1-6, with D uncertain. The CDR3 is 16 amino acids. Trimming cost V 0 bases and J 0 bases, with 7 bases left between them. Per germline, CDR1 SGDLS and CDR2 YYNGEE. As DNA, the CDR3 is TGTGCCAGCAGCGTAGATGGGAGCTCCTATAATTCACCCCTCCACTTT. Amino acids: CASSVDGSSYNSPLHF.

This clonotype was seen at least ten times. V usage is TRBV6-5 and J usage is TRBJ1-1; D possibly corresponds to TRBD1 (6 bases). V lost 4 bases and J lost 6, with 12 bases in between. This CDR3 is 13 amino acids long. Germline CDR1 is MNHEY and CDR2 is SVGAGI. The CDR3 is CASSSLQGAEAFF. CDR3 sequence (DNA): TGTGCCAGCAGTTCACTACAGGGCGCTGAAGCTTTCTTT.

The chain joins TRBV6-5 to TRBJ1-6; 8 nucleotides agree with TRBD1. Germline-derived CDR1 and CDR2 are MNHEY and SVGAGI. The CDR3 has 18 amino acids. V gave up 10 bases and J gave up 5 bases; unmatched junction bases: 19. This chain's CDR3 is CATAIAGTGGPNNSPLHF. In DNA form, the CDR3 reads TGTGCCACCGCCATCGCCGGGACAGGAGGCCCAAATAATTCACCCCTCCACTTT.

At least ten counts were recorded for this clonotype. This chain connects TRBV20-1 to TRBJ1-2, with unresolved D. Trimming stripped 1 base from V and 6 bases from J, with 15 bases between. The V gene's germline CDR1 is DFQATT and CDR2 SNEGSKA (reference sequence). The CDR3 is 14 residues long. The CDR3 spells CSARVGSSEDGYTF. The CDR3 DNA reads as TGCAGTGCTAGAGTCGGAAGTTCGGAGGATGGCTACACCTTC.

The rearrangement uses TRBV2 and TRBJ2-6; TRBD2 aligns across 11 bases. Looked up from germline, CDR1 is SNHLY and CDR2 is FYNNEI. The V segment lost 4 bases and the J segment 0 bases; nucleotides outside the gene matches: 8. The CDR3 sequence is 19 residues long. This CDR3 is CASSVRLAGRVSGANVLTF. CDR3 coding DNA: TGTGCCAGCAGTGTACGACTAGCGGGGAGGGTCTCTGGGGCCAACGTCCTGACTTTC.

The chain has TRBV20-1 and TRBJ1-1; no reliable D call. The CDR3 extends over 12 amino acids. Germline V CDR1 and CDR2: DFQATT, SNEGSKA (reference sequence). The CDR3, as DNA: TGCAGCTTAAGTCAGTCGAACACTGAAGCTTTCTTT. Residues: CSLSQSNTEAFF.

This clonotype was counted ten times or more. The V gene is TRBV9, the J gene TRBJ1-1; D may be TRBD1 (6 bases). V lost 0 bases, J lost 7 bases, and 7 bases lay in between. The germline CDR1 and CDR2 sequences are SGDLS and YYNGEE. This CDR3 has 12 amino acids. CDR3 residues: CASSVEGGEAFF. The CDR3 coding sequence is TGTGCCAGCAGCGTAGAAGGGGGTGAAGCTTTCTTT.